Below are 27 T cell receptor beta chains sequenced from a single sample in a study of blood T cell repertoires in COVID-19. Measured with immunoSEQ multiplex PCR; TCRdb has only the in-frame clones, and not every one. Among 220,000 or so clones listed, roughly 90% were seen once. The specimen was PBMCs or T cells enriched from blood (not recorded which). These receptors came from a man aged 25-45 years who had been exposed to COVID-19.

The V and J genes are TRBV5-4 and TRBJ2-3, with TRBD2 matching over 8 bases. Germline V CDR1 and CDR2: SGHNT, YYREEE (reference sequence). V trimming: 1 base; J trimming: 3 bases; junction bases outside the gene matches: 7. This CDR3 is built from 16 residues. CDR3 bases: TGTGCCAGCAGCTTGTCGGCGGGGGGCAGGACAGATACGCAGTATTTT. Its translation: CASSLSAGGRTDTQYF.

The chain joins TRBV5-4 to TRBJ2-1, with D tentatively TRBD2 (5 bases). The CDR3 runs 18 residues. Deletions cut 4 bases from V and 0 bases from J, with 20 bases between. The germline gives CDR1 SGHNT, CDR2 YYREEE (reference sequence). CDR3 DNA sequence: TGTGCCAGCAGCCTGGCGGTGGGGAGCCGTAGCTCCTACAATGAGCAGTTCTTC. Residues: CASSLAVGSRSSYNEQFF.

The gene calls are TRBV2 and TRBJ1-5; D is uncertain. From germline, CDR1 is SNHLY and CDR2 FYNNEI. The V end lost 8 bases, the J end lost 3 bases, and 8 bases lay between the germline ends. The CDR3 sequence is 12 residues long. The CDR3 spells CASSADNQPQHF. The CDR3, as DNA: TGTGCCAGCTCTGCGGACAATCAGCCCCAGCATTTT.

The V call is TRBV10-2, the J call TRBJ1-4, with TRBD1 identical over 11 bases. The CDR3 consists of 14 residues. The J segment lost 7 bases and the V segment lost 9 bases, leaving 7 bases of the junction unmatched. Germline V CDR1 and CDR2: WSHSY, SAAADI. CDR3 residues: CASQLGTGGEKLFF. CDR3 in DNA: TGCGCCAGTCAGCTTGGGACAGGGGGTGAAAAACTGTTTTTT.

The J gene is TRBJ1-5, the V gene TRBV6-2 or TRBV6-3, with 8 bases matching TRBD1. CDR1 is MNHEY, CDR2 SVGEGT, per germline. The length of the CDR3 is 15 residues. Unmatched junction bases numbered 5, after V lost 2 bases and J lost 5 bases. The chain's CDR3 is CASSYGQGAYQPQHF. The CDR3 DNA reads as TGTGCCAGCAGTTACGGGCAGGGGGCTTATCAGCCCCAGCATTTT.

The chain is built from TRBV5-1 and TRBJ2-5; tentatively, D is TRBD1 (6 bases). The germline CDR1 and CDR2 sequences are SGHRS and YFSETQ. The V end lost 1 base, the J end lost 3 bases, and 7 bases lay between the germline ends. This CDR3 is 13 amino acids long. The CDR3 DNA follows: TGCGCCAGCAGCTTGCGGACAGAAGAGACCCAGTACTTC. Translating gives CASSLRTEETQYF.

The chain carries TRBV9 and TRBJ1-4; no clear D. The CDR3 extends over 13 amino acids. CDR1 is SGDLS and CDR2 is YYNGEE in the germline V gene. Trimming stripped 0 bases from V and 8 bases from J, with 8 bases between. The CDR3 protein is CASSVEAEEKLFF. The CDR3 region has the DNA TGTGCCAGCAGCGTAGAGGCGGAAGAAAAACTGTTTTTT.

J is TRBJ1-1 and V is TRBV6-5, with 7 bases lining up with TRBD1. Looked up from germline, CDR1 is MNHEY and CDR2 is SVGAGI. Unmatched junction bases numbered 8, after V lost 10 bases and J lost 0 bases. The CDR3 is 14 residues long. The CDR3 reads CATMRGHLNTEAFF. Here the CDR3 DNA reads TGTGCCACCATGAGGGGGCATTTGAACACTGAAGCTTTCTTT.

The chain is built from TRBV6-5 and TRBJ2-7, with no clear D. The CDR3 sequence is 11 residues long. Trimming took off 6 bases at V and 3 bases at J, with 6 bases between the two ends. CDR1 and CDR2 (germline): MNHEY, SVGAGI. The CDR3 is CASRQFYEQYF. The DNA for the CDR3 is TGTGCCAGCAGACAATTCTACGAGCAGTACTTC.

This sequence joins TRBV6-5 and TRBJ1-6, with D tentatively TRBD1 (6 bases). Germline lookup yields CDR1 MNHEY and CDR2 SVGAGI. Trimming pared 6 bases from V and 7 bases from J, leaving 13 bases between. The CDR3 runs to 14 residues. In DNA, the CDR3 is TGTGCCAGCAGCGCACAGGGAGCCAATTCACCCCTCCACTTT. Protein: CASSAQGANSPLHF.

In its sample, this clone was seen a few times. V is TRBV7-9 and J is TRBJ2-7; D possibly corresponds to TRBD1 (5 bases). The germline V gene has CDR1 SEHNR and CDR2 FQNEAQ (reference sequence). This CDR3 contains 18 residues. Trimming removed 5 bases at V and 5 bases at J, with 28 bases between. The CDR3 protein is CASSPDRGQSMWSHEQYF. DNA for the CDR3: TGTGCCAGCAGCCCCGATAGGGGTCAATCGATGTGGAGCCACGAGCAGTACTTC.

The chain has TRBV5-1 and TRBJ1-6, with TRBD1 as a possible D gene (6 bases). This CDR3 has 16 amino acids. V lost 3 bases and J lost 9, with 19 bases in between. Germline CDR1 and CDR2: SGHRS and YFSETQ. The CDR3 is CASSSSGGGPGSPLHF. CDR3 sequence (DNA): TGCGCCAGCAGCTCGAGCGGGGGGGGCCCTGGTTCACCCCTCCACTTT.

The rearrangement uses TRBV7-9 and TRBJ1-2; D uncertain. The CDR3 has 12 amino acids. CDR1 is SEHNR and CDR2 is FQNEAQ in the germline V gene (reference sequence). V was cut by 5 bases and J by 4 bases, with 8 bases left in between. Here the CDR3 DNA reads TGTGCCAGCAGCGAAGAGGGCTATGGCTACACCTTC. As protein: CASSEEGYGYTF.

This sequence joins TRBV10-3 and TRBJ2-1, with D tentatively TRBD2 (6 bases). Germline V gene sequence: CDR1 ENHRY, CDR2 SYGVKD. V lost 6 bases and J lost 3, with 15 bases in between. There are 15 residues in the CDR3. The DNA for the CDR3 is TGTGCCATCAGGGAAGGGACGGGGGTCTACAATGAGCAGTTCTTC. The encoded protein is CAIREGTGVYNEQFF.

The chain has TRBV5-4 and TRBJ2-5, with 9 bases that match TRBD1. Trimming removed 4 bases from V and 4 bases from J; junction bases left unmatched: 8. The CDR3 contains 15 residues. Germline CDR1 is SGHNT and CDR2 is YYREEE (reference sequence). DNA of the CDR3: TGTGCCAGCAGCCCGGACAGGGGTGGCGGAGAGACCCAGTACTTC. It is translated as CASSPDRGGGETQYF.

The V call is TRBV3-1 (or the pseudogene TRBV3-2), the J call TRBJ2-1; D possibly corresponds to TRBD1 (5 bases). Trimming removed 0 bases from V and 3 bases from J, with 12 bases in between. CDR3 length: 16 residues. Germline CDR1 and CDR2: LGHDT and YNNKEL (reference sequence). CDR3 loop: CASSQDEGVSYNEQFF. CDR3 bases: TGTGCCAGCAGCCAAGACGAAGGGGTCAGCTACAATGAGCAGTTCTTC.

The chain links TRBV5-5 to TRBJ1-1; tentative D call: TRBD1 (5 bases). The CDR3 runs to 16 residues. Germline values: CDR1 SGHKS, CDR2 YYEKEE (reference sequence). Trimming took off 4 bases at V and 1 base at J, with 17 bases between the two ends. CDR3: CASSHRTDTGNTEAFF. The DNA for the CDR3 is TGTGCCAGCAGCCATCGAACAGATACAGGGAACACTGAAGCTTTCTTT.

The J gene is TRBJ2-3, the V gene TRBV18, with 8 positions matching TRBD1. The V gene's germline CDR1 is KGHSH and CDR2 LQKENI. The V segment lost 1 base and the J segment 0 bases; nucleotides outside the gene matches: 3. CDR3 size: 16 residues. CDR3 DNA sequence: TGTGCCAGCTCACCACTAGGGACAGGTAGCACAGATACGCAGTATTTT. Amino acids: CASSPLGTGSTDTQYF.

The CDR3 loop is CASSPQDRAGFYEQYF. CDR3 DNA sequence: TGTGCCAGTAGTCCCCAGGACAGGGCTGGGTTCTACGAGCAGTACTTC. This rearrangement joins TRBV19 to TRBJ2-7; the match to TRBD1 covers 8 bases. The V segment lost 5 bases and the J segment 3 bases; nucleotides outside the gene matches: 12. This CDR3 contains 16 residues. Germline V CDR1 and CDR2: LNHDA, SQIVND (reference sequence).

The rearrangement links TRBV11-2 to TRBJ2-1; TRBD1 might be the D (5 bases). CDR1 and CDR2 from the germline V gene are SGHAT and FQNNGV. There are 18 residues in the CDR3. V was trimmed by 0 bases and J by 4 bases, leaving 19 bases between them. Here the CDR3 reads CASSLDFVTGSAYNEQFF. CDR3 DNA sequence: TGTGCCAGCAGCTTAGATTTCGTAACAGGCTCGGCTTACAATGAGCAGTTCTTC.

J is TRBJ2-3 and V is TRBV7-2; D is unclear. V dropped 5 bases and J dropped 2 bases, with 11 bases sitting between them. The germline V gene encodes CDR1 SGHTA and CDR2 FQGNSA. This CDR3 spans 14 amino acids. CDR3 protein: CASSPSSYTDTQYF. Written as DNA, the CDR3 is TGTGCCAGCAGCCCCTCGTCCTACACAGATACGCAGTATTTT.

The chain links TRBV6-2 or TRBV6-3 to TRBJ1-1, with D maybe TRBD1 (6 bases). This CDR3 region has 11 residues. Between the trimmed V and J ends, which lost 6 bases and 5 bases, there was a span of 7 bases. Germline V gene lookup returns CDR1 MNHEY and CDR2 SVGEGT. This CDR3 is CASSQGTEAFF. DNA for the CDR3: TGTGCCAGCAGCCAGGGGACTGAAGCTTTCTTT.

The chain is built from TRBV5-1 and TRBJ2-5; D is uncertain. CDR1 is SGHRS, CDR2 YFSETQ, per germline. CDR3 length: 13 residues. Trimming left V 4 bases short and J 2 bases short, with 9 bases between. This CDR3 is CASSKTHQETQYF. The CDR3 coding sequence is TGCGCCAGCAGCAAAACACATCAAGAGACCCAGTACTTC.

The chain links TRBV10-3 to TRBJ2-3; 8 positions agree with TRBD1. V lost 4 bases, J lost 3 bases, and 6 bases stayed unmatched. This CDR3 has 15 amino acids. Germline CDR1 ENHRY, CDR2 SYGVKD. The CDR3 region has the DNA TGTGCCATCAGTGGCGGAGACAGGGGAACAGATACGCAGTATTTT. Translation gives CAISGGDRGTDTQYF.

The J gene is TRBJ2-7, the V gene TRBV27; D gene unclear. The CDR3 has 12 residues. Germline CDR1 and CDR2: MNHEY and SMNVEV (reference sequence). Trimming removed 11 bases at V and 2 bases at J, with 13 bases between. CDR3 residues: CASGFFAYEQYF. The CDR3 coding sequence is TGTGCCTCTGGCTTCTTCGCCTACGAGCAGTACTTC.

This chain joins TRBV6-5 and TRBJ1-1, with D possibly TRBD1 on 6 matching bases. This CDR3 is 11 amino acids long. Trimming shortened V by 6 bases and J by 9 bases, and 11 bases separated the two germline ends. Germline CDR1 is MNHEY and CDR2 is SVGAGI. DNA for the CDR3: TGTGCCAGCAGACTCGGACAGAAAGCTTTCTTT. Protein sequence: CASRLGQKAFF.

This clone was recorded a few times. V is TRBV19 and J is TRBJ1-1; D not resolved. Trimming shortened V by 0 bases and J by 1 base, and 9 bases separated the two germline ends. CDR1 and CDR2 (germline): LNHDA, SQIVND (reference sequence). This CDR3 is 15 amino acids long. The CDR3 nucleotides are TGTGCCAGTAGTATAGATGGGTGGGCGAACACTGAAGCTTTCTTT. This translates into CASSIDGWANTEAFF.